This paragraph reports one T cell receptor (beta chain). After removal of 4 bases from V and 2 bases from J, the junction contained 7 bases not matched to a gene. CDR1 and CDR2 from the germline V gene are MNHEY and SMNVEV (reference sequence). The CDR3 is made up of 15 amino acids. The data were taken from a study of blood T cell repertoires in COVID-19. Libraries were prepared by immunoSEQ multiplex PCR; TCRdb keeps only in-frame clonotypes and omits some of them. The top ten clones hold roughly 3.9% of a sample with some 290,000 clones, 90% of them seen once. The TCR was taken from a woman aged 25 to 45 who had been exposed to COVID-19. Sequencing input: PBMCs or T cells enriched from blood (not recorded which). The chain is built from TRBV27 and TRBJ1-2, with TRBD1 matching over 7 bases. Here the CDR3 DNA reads TGTGCCAGCAGTTCATACCGGGACAGCAACTATGGCTACACCTTC. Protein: CASSSYRDSNYGYTF.